The entry below gives a single TCR beta chain sequence along with its context. What it recognizes is unknown. This CDR3 region has 13 residues. CDR1 and CDR2 from the germline V gene are SEHNR and FQNEAQ (reference sequence). Deletions cut 8 bases from V and 2 bases from J, with 9 bases between. With 60 Vbeta and 13 Jbeta primers, the PCR was carried out. Original processing notes: In a later analysis, the count reached roughly 80 million unique TCR beta chains, with around 11 million shared. The protocol was immunoSEQ multiplex PCR, while the TCRdb copy is restricted to in-frame clones and leaves out a portion. V and J calls and clone size are those listed in that table; D and trimming were worked out from the DNA. The table shows about 41,000 clones, with 65% to 85% occurring only once. The entry originates in a study of cytomegalovirus exposure and HLA in healthy donors. Whole-study findings and limits: Later on, a genetic analysis was performed. It linked a missense variant in DCLRE1C with V- and J-gene trimming of TCR beta. Earlier analysis yielded a pattern in which most TCR beta V segments were productive about 90% or about 30% of the time.

This TCR derives from a man aged 45-65 years in good health and CMV-seronegative. V is TRBV7-9 and J is TRBJ2-2, with D perhaps matching TRBD1 (6 bases). The source material was PBMCs. Here the CDR3 reads CASDRSNTGELFF. The CDR3 DNA sequence: TGTGCCAGCGACAGGTCAAACACCGGGGAGCTGTTTTTT.